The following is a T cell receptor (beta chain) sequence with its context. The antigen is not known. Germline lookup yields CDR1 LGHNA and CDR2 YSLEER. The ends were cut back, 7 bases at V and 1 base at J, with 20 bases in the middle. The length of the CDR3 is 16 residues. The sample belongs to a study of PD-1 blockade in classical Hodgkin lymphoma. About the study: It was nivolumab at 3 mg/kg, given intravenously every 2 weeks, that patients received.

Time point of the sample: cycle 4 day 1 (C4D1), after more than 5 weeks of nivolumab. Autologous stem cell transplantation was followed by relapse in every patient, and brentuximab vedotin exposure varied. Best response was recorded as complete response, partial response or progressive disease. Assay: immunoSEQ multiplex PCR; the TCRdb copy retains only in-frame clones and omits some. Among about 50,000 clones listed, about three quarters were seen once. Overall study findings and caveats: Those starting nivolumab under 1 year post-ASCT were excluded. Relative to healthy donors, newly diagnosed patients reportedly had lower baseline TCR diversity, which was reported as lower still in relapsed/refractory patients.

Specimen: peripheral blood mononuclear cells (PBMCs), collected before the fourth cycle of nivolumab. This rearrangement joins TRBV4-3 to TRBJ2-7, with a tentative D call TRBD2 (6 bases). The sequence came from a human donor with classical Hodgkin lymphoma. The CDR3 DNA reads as TGCGCCAGCACCTGGACCTTAGGGACTCAGTCCTACGAGCAGTACTTC. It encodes CASTWTLGTQSYEQYF.